This T cell receptor beta chain is from a study of blood T cells in healthy people across ages. Germline V CDR1 and CDR2: DFQATT, SNEGSKA (reference sequence). This CDR3 has 10 amino acids. V was trimmed by 6 bases and J by 3 bases, leaving 5 bases between them. A second PCR of 7 to 11 cycles used a sample-barcoded 5' primer and a J-beta primer mix. TCRdb ran MiXCR on the 5' RACE reads and lists one entry per CDR3 protein. The sample has 550,000 to 750,000 distinct CDR3 sequences, 20% to 25% seen once. The sequence derives from a man aged 70 or older in good health. This chain links TRBV20-1 with TRBJ1-2; D not certain. The sample was blood. The CDR3 nucleotides are TGCAGTGCAACGGACTATGGCTACACCTTC. It is translated as CSATDYGYTF.